The T cell receptor (beta chain) under discussion was sequenced for a study of Graves' ophthalmopathy and Graves' hyperthyroidism. For the study at large: Peripheral blood was collected at initial diagnosis, before any treatment.

This clonotype appeared many times. Beta-chain TCR CDR3 regions were amplified from RNA transcripts. An opening RT-PCR round employed HTBI primers and preceded a second-round multiplex PCR. In TCRdb, the multiplex PCR reads were re-called with MiXCR into one record per CDR3 protein. The sample includes about 480,000 distinct CDR3 sequences, roughly 14% of them seen just once. CDR1 and CDR2 from the germline V gene are SGHDT and YYEEEE. V was pared by 1 base and J by 0 bases, with 7 bases between. The CDR3 totals 14 residues. This sequence joins TRBV5-6 and TRBJ1-2; unclear D gene. Sequenced material: blood. The sequence was collected from a woman aged 30 to 39 with Graves' ophthalmopathy. The CDR3: CASSLRRANYGYTF. The CDR3 nucleotides read TGTGCCAGCAGCTTGAGGAGGGCTAACTATGGCTACACCTTC.